Below are 2 T cell receptor beta chains sequenced from a single sample in a study of blood T cell repertoires in COVID-19. Profiled with immunoSEQ multiplex PCR; TCRdb holds only in-frame clones, not every one. Here the sample spans about 270,000 clones, roughly 86% being singletons. Input material: peripheral blood. The receptors stem from a man aged 40-55 years with active or convalescent COVID-19.

The chain links TRBV15 to TRBJ2-1, with 9 nucleotides matching TRBD1. The germline CDR1 and CDR2 sequences are LNHNV and YYDKDF (reference sequence). The CDR3 is 15 amino acids. V lost 3 bases and J lost 1; bases outside the gene matches: 1. This CDR3 is CATSSDRGSYNEQFF. Here the CDR3 DNA reads TGTGCCACCAGCAGTGACAGGGGGTCCTACAATGAGCAGTTCTTC.

V is TRBV19 and J is TRBJ2-1; 10 nucleotides align to TRBD2. Losses at the gene ends were 11 bases for V and 7 bases for J; bases not matched to a gene: 17. Germline CDR1 LNHDA, CDR2 SQIVND (reference sequence). The CDR3 runs to 16 residues. The CDR3: CASSVASGSFRNEQFF. The CDR3 nucleotides are TGTGCCTCCAGTGTGGCTAGCGGGAGTTTCCGGAATGAGCAGTTCTTC.